This T cell receptor (beta chain) is from a study of CD8+ T cells in alopecia areata. For the study at large: Dosing with tofacitinib proceeded for 6 to 18 months, followed by 6 months off drug. Findings and caveats of the study: Sequences from scalp samples also cover resident alphabeta T cells of normal skin.

Trimming pared 3 bases from V and 3 bases from J, leaving 11 bases between. This CDR3 comprises 14 residues. In germline, CDR1 is SGHTA, CDR2 FQGNSA. On this clone: Its antigen remains unidentified.

Documented treatment: oral pan-JAK inhibitor, 5-10 mg twice daily. Lesional scalp tissue (obtained by punch biopsy) and peripheral blood were collected from alopecia areata patients. Extraction of RNA preceded its reverse transcription into cDNA, which served as the sequencing template. Assay used: immunoSEQ multiplex PCR; TCRdb lists only in-frame clones, some missing. The top ten clones hold about 6.5% of a sample with about 13,000 clones, about 70% of them seen once. The sample consisted of skin, taken at week 4, from a patient treated with tofacitinib. The chain has TRBV7-2 and TRBJ1-1; maybe TRBD1 (5 bases). The TCR was taken from a human donor with alopecia areata. Written as DNA, the CDR3 is TGTGCCAGCAGCTTCCAGGGTAGTGACACTGAAGCTTTCTTT. This gives the protein CASSFQGSDTEAFF.